This is a list of T cell receptor beta chains from one sample in a study of blood T cell repertoires in COVID-19. Generated by immunoSEQ multiplex PCR, the TCRdb table keeps only in-frame clones and is missing some. The sample includes approximately 150,000 clones, approximately 90% of them seen just once. The sequenced sample was peripheral blood. The receptors were gathered from a woman in her fifties or sixties with active or convalescent COVID-19. CDR3s include the opening cysteine and the closing phenylalanine or tryptophan. The order of the fields is V gene, clone size, D gene, J gene, CDR3 DNA, CDR3 protein. D genes are given only for firm matches. Only some rows state a clone size, as once, few, many or a class for expanded clones.

>TRBV7-3|.|TRBD2|TRBJ2-1
TGTGCCAGCAGCTTGACTACTAGCGGGAGGGCCGGCGAGCAGTTCTTC
CASSLTTSGRAGEQFF
>TRBV10-3|.|.|TRBJ2-1
TGTGCCATCAGTGAGGATAGCTGGGTAAATGAGCAGTTCTTC
CAISEDSWVNEQFF
>TRBV30|few|.|TRBJ2-7
TGTGCCTGGAGTGTACGAGGGCACGAGCAGTACTTC
CAWSVRGHEQYF
>TRBV27|.|TRBD2|TRBJ2-3
TGTGCCAGCAGTTTTCTAGCGGGAGATACGCAGTATTTT
CASSFLAGDTQYF
>TRBV13|.|TRBD2|TRBJ2-7
TGTGCCAGCAGCTTGGAAAGCGGGAGAGGTGCCTACGAGCAGTACTTC
CASSLESGRGAYEQYF
>TRBV4-3|.|TRBD1|TRBJ1-2
TGCGCCAGCAGCCAGGGACAGGCAGGGTATGGCTACACCTTC
CASSQGQAGYGYTF
>TRBV7-2|once|.|TRBJ2-5
TGTGCCAGCAGCTTAGAATCCTCCAGTATTTATGAGACCCAGTACTTC
CASSLESSSIYETQYF
>TRBV11-2|.|.|TRBJ1-5
TGTGCCAGCAGCTTAGCGGAGCTTCAGCCCCAGCATTTT
CASSLAELQPQHF
>TRBV3-1/TRBV3-2|.|.|TRBJ1-3
TGTGCCAGCAGCCAATACTCGGGGGACACCATATATTTT
CASSQYSGDTIYF
>TRBV20-1|.|.|TRBJ1-1
TGCAGTGCTAGTATGGGACTGATGAACACTGAAGCTTTCTTT
CSASMGLMNTEAFF
>TRBV4-3|.|.|TRBJ2-3
TGCGCCAGCAGCCAAAGTAAGAGCGAGGGCACAGATACGCAGTATTTT
CASSQSKSEGTDTQYF
>TRBV24-1|.|TRBD1|TRBJ1-5
TGTGCCACCAGCCGGGACAGTTTCAATCAGCCCCAGCATTTT
CATSRDSFNQPQHF
>TRBV19|.|.|TRBJ2-5
TGTGCCAGTAGACCATCAGGTGGGGCTCAAGAGACCCAGTACTTC
CASRPSGGAQETQYF
>TRBV6-2/TRBV6-3|.|TRBD1|TRBJ1-5
TGTGCCAGCAGTTACCGCCGGGACAGCAGCAATCAGCCCCAGCATTTT
CASSYRRDSSNQPQHF
>TRBV19|.|.|TRBJ1-5
TGTGCCAGTAGTATAGACAGGCGTAGCAATCAGCCCCAGCATTTT
CASSIDRRSNQPQHF
>TRBV7-2|once|TRBD2|TRBJ2-7
TGTGCCAGCAGCTTAGAGGCACTAGCGGGTCCCTACGAGCAGTACTTC
CASSLEALAGPYEQYF
>TRBV7-2|.|.|TRBJ1-5
TGTGCCAGCAGCTTAGGCGGGCGGGAGCCCCAGCATTTT
CASSLGGREPQHF